What follows are 26 T cell receptor beta chains derived from one specimen sequenced in a study of shared clonotypes between healthy human individuals. Measured with immunoSEQ multiplex PCR; TCRdb has only the in-frame clones, and not every one. The sample consists of about 2.3 million clones, roughly 93% of them appearing once. Specimen: naive CD4+ T cells from PBMCs. Subset here: CD45RA+ positively selected. The receptors originated from a man younger than 35 in good health. Some clones in this sample may be carry-over from other donors' samples.

The CDR3 DNA follows: TGTGCCAGCAGCTTAGGGCCCCAATCGGGGGAACTGTTTTTT. Its protein is CASSLGPQSGELFF. This rearrangement joins TRBV7-2 to TRBJ1-4; D is possibly TRBD1 (5 bases). Looked up from germline, CDR1 is SGHTA and CDR2 is FQGNSA. With 1 base removed from V and 12 bases from J, the gap between germline ends came to 15 bases. CDR3 length: 14 residues. The whole variable domain, remainder taken from reference TRBV7-2 and TRBJ1-4, is GAGVSQSPSNKVTEKGKDVELRCDPISGHTALYWYRQSLGQGLEFLIYFQGNSAPDKSGLPSDRFSAERTGGSVSTLTIQRTQQEDSAVYLCASSLGPQSGELFFGSGTQLSVL.

The chain has TRBV28 and TRBJ1-2; D remains unclear. Germline V gene data show CDR1 as MDHEN and CDR2 as SYDVKM. V was clipped by 5 bases and J by 4 bases, with 14 bases between them. The CDR3 has 14 amino acids. In DNA form, the CDR3 reads TGTGCCAGCAGTCTTCGGGCCGCCGTCTATGGCTACACCTTC. This gives the protein CASSLRAAVYGYTF.

This rearrangement joins TRBV29-1 to TRBJ2-1; TRBD1 matches 9 bases. Germline V CDR1 and CDR2: SQVTM, ANQGSEA. The CDR3 loop spans 14 amino acids. V lost 6 bases, J lost 9 bases, and 12 bases stayed unmatched. The CDR3: CSVPPGQGRREQFF. CDR3 in DNA: TGCAGCGTCCCCCCGGGACAGGGACGGCGTGAGCAGTTCTTC.

The table lists this clone with a count of one. The chain uses TRBV7-7 and TRBJ2-5; 8 nucleotides agree with TRBD1. Germline CDR1 reads SSHAT; CDR2 reads FNYEAQ (reference sequence). The CDR3 sequence is 14 residues long. J was trimmed by 5 bases and V by 5 bases; bases with no gene match: 7. The CDR3 bases are TGTGCCAGCAGCAAGACAGGGGTCCGGGAGACCCAGTACTTC. Its translation is CASSKTGVRETQYF.

The chain is built from TRBV2 and TRBJ2-1; the D gene is possibly TRBD2 (6 bases). There are 13 residues in the CDR3. V shed 7 bases and J shed 4 bases, with 11 bases lying between them. Germline lookup yields CDR1 SNHLY and CDR2 FYNNEI. This CDR3 is CASKASVYNEQFF. The CDR3 DNA follows: TGTGCCAGCAAGGCTAGCGTTTACAATGAGCAGTTCTTC. Looking up the rest from reference TRBV2 and TRBJ2-1 gives the full variable domain: EPEVTQTPSHQVTQMGQEVILRCVPISNHLYFYWYRQILGQKVEFLVSFYNNEISEKSEIFDDQFSVERPDGSNFTLKIRSTKLEDSAMYFCASKASVYNEQFFGPGTRLTVL.

The chain uses TRBV7-2 and TRBJ2-3; D remains unclear. Germline CDR1 and CDR2: SGHTA and FQGNSA. V dropped 8 bases and J dropped 4 bases, with 13 bases sitting between them. This CDR3 region has 13 residues. The CDR3 is CASGVNRADTQYF. CDR3 sequence (DNA): TGTGCCAGCGGGGTGAATCGTGCAGATACGCAGTATTTT.

V gene TRBV27 combines with J gene TRBJ2-3; TRBD2 agrees at 7 bases. CDR3 length equals 15 residues. From germline, CDR1 is MNHEY and CDR2 SMNVEV (reference sequence). With 6 bases clipped from V and 5 bases from J, the junction kept 11 bases outside the gene matches. As DNA, the CDR3 is TGTGCCAGCAGCTTGGGGGGGGGATTCGGAGATACGCAGTATTTT. Its protein is CASSLGGGFGDTQYF.

CDR3 coding DNA: TGCGCCAGCAGCCCGGGACCGGGACAGGGGTATCAGCCCCAGCATTTT. Its translation: CASSPGPGQGYQPQHF. This chain connects TRBV4-1 to TRBJ1-5, with 10 bases that match TRBD1. This CDR3 comprises 16 residues. Germline-derived CDR1 and CDR2 are MGHRA and YSYEKL. V lost 4 bases, J lost 5 bases, and 8 bases stayed unmatched.

The V call is TRBV28, the J call TRBJ1-1; unclear D gene. CDR1 and CDR2 (germline): MDHEN, SYDVKM. This CDR3 has 13 amino acids. V lost 4 bases and J 10 bases, leaving 16 bases between the germline ends. The CDR3 DNA reads TGTGCCAGCAGTTCCACCCCTTTCATTGGAGCTTTCTTT. It is translated as CASSSTPFIGAFF.

This clone was seen just once. V is TRBV7-3 and J is TRBJ2-7; no definite D call. Germline V lookup: CDR1 SGHTA, CDR2 FQGTGA. V lost 3 bases and J 0 bases, leaving 3 bases between the germline ends. The CDR3 consists of 12 residues. The CDR3, as DNA: TGTGCCAGCAGCTTTGACTCCTACGAGCAGTACTTC. Protein: CASSFDSYEQYF.

Note on this clone: The same CDR3 arises from other DNA sequences in this sample as well. The chain employs TRBV27 and TRBJ1-2; no definite D call. Germline V CDR1 and CDR2: MNHEY, SMNVEV (reference sequence). V gave up 6 bases and J gave up 2 bases, with 10 bases separating them. CDR3 length: 13 residues. CDR3 region: CASSLGGNYGYTF. In DNA, the CDR3 is TGTGCCAGCAGCCTCGGAGGGAACTATGGCTACACCTTC.

This clone was seen more than once but under ten times. The genes are TRBV4-3 and TRBJ1-1, with 7 nucleotides matching TRBD1. V was pared by 0 bases and J by 5 bases, with 3 bases of the junction left unmatched. From germline, CDR1 is LGHNA and CDR2 YSLEER. The CDR3 has 14 amino acids. The CDR3 is CASSQEDRDTEAFF. In DNA, the CDR3 is TGCGCCAGCAGCCAAGAAGACAGGGATACTGAAGCTTTCTTT.

To note about this clone: Other DNA sequences in the same sample also yield this CDR3. The chain links TRBV7-3 to TRBJ2-3; 7 positions match TRBD2. CDR1 is SGHTA and CDR2 is FQGTGA in the germline V gene. The CDR3 runs to 15 residues. The V gene end was trimmed by 2 bases and the J gene end by 2 bases; junction bases not matched to a gene: 4. The CDR3 reads CASSLAGVPTDTQYF. In DNA, the CDR3 is TGTGCCAGCAGCTTAGCGGGAGTACCCACAGATACGCAGTATTTT.

The chain joins TRBV7-3 to TRBJ1-2; D ambiguous. This CDR3 region has 14 residues. V shed 0 bases and J shed 3 bases, with 8 bases lying between them. Germline lookup yields CDR1 SGHTA and CDR2 FQGTGA. The CDR3 coding sequence is TGTGCCAGCAGCTTAACGGGCGGGGACTATGGCTACACCTTC. Protein: CASSLTGGDYGYTF.

The chain carries TRBV5-1 and TRBJ2-7; D is possibly TRBD1 (6 bases). The V gene lost 2 bases and the J gene lost 5 bases, with 14 bases spanning the gap. In germline, CDR1 is SGHRS, CDR2 YFSETQ. This CDR3 comprises 14 residues. The CDR3 bases are TGCGCCAGCAGCTTCGCCAGGGGAAACCACGAGCAGTACTTC. Its translation: CASSFARGNHEQYF.

V gene TRBV27 combines with J gene TRBJ2-3, with D possibly matching TRBD1 (6 bases). Germline CDR1 and CDR2: MNHEY and SMNVEV (reference sequence). Trimming removed 3 bases at V and 1 base at J, with 14 bases between. The CDR3 is 16 residues long. CDR3 amino acids: CASSLFPGQRTDTQYF. DNA for the CDR3: TGTGCCAGCAGTTTGTTCCCGGGACAACGCACAGATACGCAGTATTTT.

This sequence joins TRBV9 and TRBJ1-3; TRBD1 aligns across 9 bases. Germline V gene lookup returns CDR1 SGDLS and CDR2 YYNGEE. This CDR3 comprises 15 residues. J gave up 7 bases and V 0 bases, and 5 bases lay outside the gene matches. This chain's CDR3 is CASSVDGTGSNTIYF. CDR3 sequence (DNA): TGTGCCAGCAGCGTAGATGGGACAGGGTCGAACACCATATATTTT.

V is TRBV9 and J is TRBJ2-7; D is ambiguous. Trimming removed 4 bases from V and 3 bases from J, with 17 bases in between. Germline lookup yields CDR1 SGDLS and CDR2 YYNGEE. The CDR3 is 15 amino acids. CDR3 DNA: TGTGCCAGCAGCCCCAGAGTAGGTAATTTCTACGAGCAGTACTTC. Its translation: CASSPRVGNFYEQYF.

V and J are TRBV4-1 and TRBJ1-2; 8 bases fit TRBD1. With V trimmed by 4 bases and J by 3 bases, 7 bases remained unmatched. Per germline, CDR1 MGHRA and CDR2 YSYEKL. CDR3 length equals 15 residues. For the CDR3, the DNA is TGCGCCAGCAGCCTATTTCCGACAGGGGACTATGGCTACACCTTC. It codes for CASSLFPTGDYGYTF.

V is TRBV6-1 and J is TRBJ1-3; D uncertain. The CDR3 has 15 amino acids. CDR1 MNHNS and CDR2 SASEGT come from the germline V gene. V shed 3 bases and J shed 0 bases, with 9 bases lying between them. In nucleotides, the CDR3 is TGTGCCAGCAGTGATCAAGGGCCCTCTGGAAACACCATATATTTT. It is translated as CASSDQGPSGNTIYF.

The gene calls are TRBV7-2 and TRBJ1-5; maybe TRBD1 (6 bases). CDR1 and CDR2 from the germline V gene are SGHTA and FQGNSA. Trimming cost V 5 bases and J 3 bases, with 14 bases left between them. CDR3 length: 15 residues. Here the CDR3 reads CASSTVTGPNQPQHF. DNA of the CDR3: TGTGCCAGCAGCACTGTGACAGGACCCAATCAGCCCCAGCATTTT.

This chain connects TRBV5-6 to TRBJ2-1; TRBD2 matches 8 bases. Germline V gene lookup returns CDR1 SGHDT and CDR2 YYEEEE. With 7 bases clipped from V and 10 bases from J, the junction kept 10 bases outside the gene matches. The CDR3 covers 13 residues. CDR3 protein: CASGLRGGREQFF. The CDR3 DNA is TGTGCCAGCGGCCTTCGCGGGGGGCGGGAGCAGTTCTTC.

V is TRBV10-3 and J is TRBJ1-4; 10 bases agree with TRBD1. Germline loops: CDR1 ENHRY, CDR2 SYGVKD. This CDR3 has 16 amino acids. V lost 2 bases to trimming and J lost 4 bases; unmatched junction nucleotides: 4. The CDR3, as DNA: TGTGCCATCAGTGAGGCGGGACAGGGGCGTAATGAAAAACTGTTTTTT. Its protein is CAISEAGQGRNEKLFF.

The chain couples TRBV7-6 to TRBJ2-2; tentative D call: TRBD2 (6 bases). Deletions cut 1 base from V and 2 bases from J, with 11 bases between. This CDR3 spans 16 amino acids. Germline V lookup: CDR1 SGHVS, CDR2 FNYEAQ. CDR3 sequence: CASSLEGTGNTGELFF. The CDR3 nucleotides read TGTGCCAGCAGCTTAGAGGGGACTGGAAACACCGGGGAGCTGTTTTTT.

The genes are TRBV7-2 and TRBJ1-5, with 9 nucleotides matching TRBD1. The CDR3 length is 14 residues. CDR1 SGHTA and CDR2 FQGNSA come from the germline V gene. J gave up 6 bases and V 4 bases, and 4 bases lay outside the gene matches. The CDR3 sequence: CASSSDRGSQPQHF. The DNA of the CDR3 is TGTGCCAGCAGCTCGGACAGGGGAAGTCAGCCCCAGCATTTT.

V gene TRBV7-3 combines with J gene TRBJ2-7; 7 positions agree with TRBD2. Trimming cost V 5 bases and J 5 bases; bases outside gene matches: 9. Per germline, CDR1 SGHTA and CDR2 FQGTGA. The CDR3 sequence is 14 residues long. DNA for the CDR3: TGTGCCAGCAGCCCTAGGGGAGGGTCCCACGAGCAGTACTTC. Translated: CASSPRGGSHEQYF.